The T cell receptor (beta chain) under discussion was sequenced for a study of control samples from healthy donors and cancer patients. Profiled with immunoSEQ multiplex PCR; TCRdb holds only in-frame clones, not every one. Here the sample spans some 80,000 clones, 85% to 95% being singletons. The sample consisted of blood. The sequence came from a woman aged 55-70 years in good health.

The CDR3 DNA sequence: TGTGCCAGCAGTACTGAGACAGGGCCTACTGAAGCTTTCTTT. Protein: CASSTETGPTEAFF. The genes are TRBV6-2 or TRBV6-3 and TRBJ1-1, with 7 bases identical to TRBD1. The V gene's germline CDR1 is MNHEY and CDR2 SVGEGT. CDR3 length: 14 amino acids. The junction had 8 bases not matched to a gene; V was cut back by 5 bases and J by 5 bases.